Below are 4 T cell receptor beta chains sequenced from a single sample in a study of T-cell reconstitution after alpha-beta-depleted transplantation in children. The library targeted TCRbeta and was prepared with unique molecular identifiers. TCRdb independently ran MiXCR on the PCR reads; one entry per CDR3 protein. The sample holds fewer than 550,000 distinct CDR3 sequences, 11% seen once. This sample comprised PBMCs, mostly from graft donor cells, obtained 180 days after TCRalphabeta/CD19-depleted stem cell transplant. Source of these receptors: a female patient between 2 and 15 years old who had a stem cell transplant for aplastic anemia, so the T cells may come from the graft donor.

The chain joins TRBV7-2 to TRBJ2-7; 10 bases agree with TRBD2. The CDR3 runs to 16 residues. Germline V gives CDR1 SGHTA, CDR2 FQGNSA. V trimming: 1 base; J trimming: 8 bases; junction bases outside the gene matches: 11. The CDR3 here is CASSLEVAGGYEQQYV. Written as DNA, the CDR3 is TGTGCCAGCAGCTTAGAAGTAGCGGGGGGCTACGAGCAGCAGTACGTC.

The chain combines TRBV5-1 with TRBJ1-4; 7 bases line up with TRBD1. Trimming at V came to 2 bases and at J to 8 bases, leaving 12 bases not matched to a gene. Germline V gene data show CDR1 as SGHRS and CDR2 as YFSETQ. There are 16 residues in the CDR3. The CDR3 spells CASSFRQGGRGEKLFF. CDR3 nucleotides: TGCGCCAGCAGCTTTAGACAGGGAGGGAGAGGAGAAAAACTGTTTTTT.

This clonotype was counted only a few times. DNA of the CDR3: TGTGCCAGCAGCAGGGACAGGCAGACCCAGTACTTC. As protein: CASSRDRQTQYF. The gene calls are TRBV9 and TRBJ2-5; TRBD1 agrees at 8 bases. Germline values: CDR1 SGDLS, CDR2 YYNGEE. The CDR3 runs 12 residues. Unmatched junction bases numbered 2, after V lost 4 bases and J lost 6 bases.

CDR3 in amino acids: CASSKDRDRGEQYF. In DNA, the CDR3 is TGTGCCAGCAGCAAAGACCGGGACAGGGGCGAGCAGTACTTC. This chain links TRBV21-1 with TRBJ2-7; the table's D call, TRBD1, was not checked against the DNA. TRBV21-1 is termed a pseudogene. This CDR3 has 14 amino acids.